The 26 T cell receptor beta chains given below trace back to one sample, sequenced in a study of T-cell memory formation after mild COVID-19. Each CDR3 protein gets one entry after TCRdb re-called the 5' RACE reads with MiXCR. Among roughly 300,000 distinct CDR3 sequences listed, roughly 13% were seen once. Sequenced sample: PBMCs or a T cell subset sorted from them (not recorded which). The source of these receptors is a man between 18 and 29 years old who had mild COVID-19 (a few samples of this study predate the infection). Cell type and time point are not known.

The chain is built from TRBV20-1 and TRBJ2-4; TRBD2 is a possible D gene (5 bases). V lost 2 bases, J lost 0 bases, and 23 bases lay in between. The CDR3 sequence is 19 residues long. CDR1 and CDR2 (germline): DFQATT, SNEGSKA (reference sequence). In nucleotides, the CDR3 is TGCAGTGCTAGAACGGGGTGGGCAGTAGGCCCACTAGCCAAAAACATTCAGTACTTC. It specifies CSARTGWAVGPLAKNIQYF.

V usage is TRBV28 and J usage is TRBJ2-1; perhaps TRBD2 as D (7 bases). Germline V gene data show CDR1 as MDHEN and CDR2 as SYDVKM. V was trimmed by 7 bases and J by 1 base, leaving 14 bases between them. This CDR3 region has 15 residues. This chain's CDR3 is CASKGGGVSYNEQFF. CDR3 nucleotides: TGTGCCAGCAAAGGGGGGGGCGTATCCTACAATGAGCAGTTCTTC.

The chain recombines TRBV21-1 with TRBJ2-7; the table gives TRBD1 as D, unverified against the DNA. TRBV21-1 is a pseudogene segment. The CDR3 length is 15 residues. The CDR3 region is CASTYPGTTSYEQYV. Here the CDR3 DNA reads TGTGCCAGCACCTACCCCGGGACCACTTCCTACGAGCAGTACGTC.

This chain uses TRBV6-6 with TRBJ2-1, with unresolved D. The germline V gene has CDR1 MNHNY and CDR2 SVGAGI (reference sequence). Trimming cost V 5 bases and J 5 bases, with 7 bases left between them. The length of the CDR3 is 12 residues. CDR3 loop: CASSQDHNEQFF. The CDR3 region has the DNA TGTGCCAGCAGTCAAGACCACAATGAGCAGTTCTTC.

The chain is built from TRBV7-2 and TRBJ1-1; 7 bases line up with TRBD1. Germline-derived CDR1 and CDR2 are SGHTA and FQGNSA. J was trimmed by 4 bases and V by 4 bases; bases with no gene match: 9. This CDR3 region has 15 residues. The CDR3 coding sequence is TGTGCCAGCAGCTACAACAGGGGTAGGGGCACTGAAGCTTTCTTT. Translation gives CASSYNRGRGTEAFF. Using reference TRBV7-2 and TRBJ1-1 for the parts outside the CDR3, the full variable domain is GAGVSQSPSNKVTEKGKDVELRCDPISGHTALYWYRQSLGQGLEFLIYFQGNSAPDKSGLPSDRFSAERTGGSVSTLTIQRTQQEDSAVYLCASSYNRGRGTEAFFGQGTRLTVV.

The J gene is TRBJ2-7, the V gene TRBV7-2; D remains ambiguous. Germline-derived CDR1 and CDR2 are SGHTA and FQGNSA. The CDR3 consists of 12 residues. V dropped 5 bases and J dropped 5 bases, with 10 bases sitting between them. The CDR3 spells CASSVDWDEQYF. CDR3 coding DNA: TGTGCCAGCAGCGTAGATTGGGACGAGCAGTACTTC.

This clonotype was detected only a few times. The CDR3 is CASSPGTSGDLFQETQYF. The CDR3 nucleotides read TGTGCCAGCAGTCCAGGGACTAGCGGGGACCTCTTCCAAGAGACCCAGTACTTC. The chain is built from TRBV14 and TRBJ2-5, with 13 bases that match TRBD2. The V segment lost 6 bases and the J segment 1 base; nucleotides outside the gene matches: 11. The germline gives CDR1 SGHDN, CDR2 FVKESK. The CDR3 has 18 residues.

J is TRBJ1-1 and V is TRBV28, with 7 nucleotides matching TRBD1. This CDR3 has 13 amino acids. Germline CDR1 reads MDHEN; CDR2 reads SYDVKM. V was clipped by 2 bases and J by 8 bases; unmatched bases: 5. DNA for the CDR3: TGTGCCAGCAGTTTAAACAGGGGACGGGAAGCTTTCTTT. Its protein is CASSLNRGREAFF.

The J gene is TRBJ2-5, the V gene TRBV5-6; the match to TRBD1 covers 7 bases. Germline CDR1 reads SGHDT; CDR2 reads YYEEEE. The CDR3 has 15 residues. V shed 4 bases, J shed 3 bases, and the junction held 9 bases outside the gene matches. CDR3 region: CASSTQGPWEETQYF. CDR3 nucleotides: TGTGCCAGCAGCACACAGGGGCCCTGGGAAGAGACCCAGTACTTC.

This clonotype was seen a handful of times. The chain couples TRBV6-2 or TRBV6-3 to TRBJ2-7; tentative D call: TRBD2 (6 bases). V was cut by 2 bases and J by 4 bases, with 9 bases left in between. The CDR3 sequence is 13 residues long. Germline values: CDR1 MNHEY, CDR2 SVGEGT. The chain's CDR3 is CASSYRRGYEQYV. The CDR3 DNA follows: TGTGCCAGCAGTTACCGACGGGGGTACGAGCAGTACGTC.

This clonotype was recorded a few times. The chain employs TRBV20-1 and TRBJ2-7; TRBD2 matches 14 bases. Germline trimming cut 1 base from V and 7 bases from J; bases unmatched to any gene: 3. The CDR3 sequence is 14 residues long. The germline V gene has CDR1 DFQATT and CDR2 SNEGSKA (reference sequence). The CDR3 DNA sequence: TGCAGTGCTAGAGGCGGACTAGCGGGGGGTGAGCAGTACTTC. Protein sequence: CSARGGLAGGEQYF.

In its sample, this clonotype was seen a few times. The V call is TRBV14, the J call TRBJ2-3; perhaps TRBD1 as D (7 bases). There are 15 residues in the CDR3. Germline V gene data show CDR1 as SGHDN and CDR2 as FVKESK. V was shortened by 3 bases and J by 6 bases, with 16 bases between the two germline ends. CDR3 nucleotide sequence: TGTGCCAGCAGCCAGTGGACAGGCGGGAAGGATACGCAGTATTTT. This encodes CASSQWTGGKDTQYF.

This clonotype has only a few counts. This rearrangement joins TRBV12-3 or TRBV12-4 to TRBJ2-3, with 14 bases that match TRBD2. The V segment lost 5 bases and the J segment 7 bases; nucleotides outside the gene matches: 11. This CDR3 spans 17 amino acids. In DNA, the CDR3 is TGTGCCAGCAGTCCAGGACTAGCGGGGGGTTCGGGGTATACGCAGTATTTT. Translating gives CASSPGLAGGSGYTQYF.

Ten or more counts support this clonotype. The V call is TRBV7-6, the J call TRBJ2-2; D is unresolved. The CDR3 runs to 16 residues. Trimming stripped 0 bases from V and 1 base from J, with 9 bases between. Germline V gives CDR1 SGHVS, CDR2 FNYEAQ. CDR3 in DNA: TGTGCCAGCAGCTTAGCCCCTTGGGGGAACACCGGGGAGCTGTTTTTT. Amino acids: CASSLAPWGNTGELFF.

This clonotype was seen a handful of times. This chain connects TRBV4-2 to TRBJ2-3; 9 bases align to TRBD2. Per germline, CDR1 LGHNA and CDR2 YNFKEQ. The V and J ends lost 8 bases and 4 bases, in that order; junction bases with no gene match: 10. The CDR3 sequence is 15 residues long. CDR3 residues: CASQLRSGGSDTQYF. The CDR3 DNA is TGTGCCAGCCAACTCCGTAGCGGGGGCTCAGATACGCAGTATTTT.

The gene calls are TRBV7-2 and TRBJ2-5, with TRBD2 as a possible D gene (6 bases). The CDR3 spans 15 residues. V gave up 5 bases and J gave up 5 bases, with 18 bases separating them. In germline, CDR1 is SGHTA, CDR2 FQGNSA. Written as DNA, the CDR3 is TGTGCCAGCAGCAACAACCGGGCCCGGGGGGAGACCCAGTACTTC. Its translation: CASSNNRARGETQYF.

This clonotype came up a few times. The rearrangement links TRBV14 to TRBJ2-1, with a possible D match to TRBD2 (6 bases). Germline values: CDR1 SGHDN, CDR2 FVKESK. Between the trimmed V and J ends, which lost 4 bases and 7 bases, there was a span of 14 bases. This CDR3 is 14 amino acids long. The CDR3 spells CASSLSGLPNEQFF. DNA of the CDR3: TGTGCCAGCAGCCTTTCGGGACTCCCGAATGAGCAGTTCTTC.

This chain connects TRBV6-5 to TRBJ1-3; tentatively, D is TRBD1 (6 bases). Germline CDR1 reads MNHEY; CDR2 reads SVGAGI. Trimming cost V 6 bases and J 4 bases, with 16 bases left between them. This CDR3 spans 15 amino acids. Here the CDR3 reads CASRLGGPSGNTIYF. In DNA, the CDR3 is TGTGCCAGCAGACTAGGGGGGCCTTCGGGAAACACCATATATTTT.

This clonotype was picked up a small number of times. The CDR3, as DNA: TGTGCCAGCTGGCCTACCCCTAGCACAGATACGCAGTATTTT. Its protein is CASWPTPSTDTQYF. The J gene is TRBJ2-3, the V gene TRBV19; D uncertain. The germline V and J ends were trimmed by 9 bases and 0 bases, with 13 bases remaining between them. Germline V CDR1 and CDR2: LNHDA, SQIVND (reference sequence). The CDR3 consists of 14 residues.

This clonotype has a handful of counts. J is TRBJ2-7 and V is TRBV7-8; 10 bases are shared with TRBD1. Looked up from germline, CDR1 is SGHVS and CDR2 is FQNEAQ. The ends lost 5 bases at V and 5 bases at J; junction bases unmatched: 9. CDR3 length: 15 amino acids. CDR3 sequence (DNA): TGTGCCAGCAGCGGAGGGGACAGGGGTGCGGACGAGCAGTACTTC. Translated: CASSGGDRGADEQYF.

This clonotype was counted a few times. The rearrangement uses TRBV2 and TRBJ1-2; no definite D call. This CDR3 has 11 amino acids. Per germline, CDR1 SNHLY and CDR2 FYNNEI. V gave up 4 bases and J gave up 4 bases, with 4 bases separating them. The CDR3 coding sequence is TGTGCCAGCAGTGTTAGCTATGGCTACACCTTC. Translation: CASSVSYGYTF. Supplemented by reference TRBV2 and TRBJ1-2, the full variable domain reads EPEVTQTPSHQVTQMGQEVILRCVPISNHLYFYWYRQILGQKVEFLVSFYNNEISEKSEIFDDQFSVERPDGSNFTLKIRSTKLEDSAMYFCASSVSYGYTFGSGTRLTVV.

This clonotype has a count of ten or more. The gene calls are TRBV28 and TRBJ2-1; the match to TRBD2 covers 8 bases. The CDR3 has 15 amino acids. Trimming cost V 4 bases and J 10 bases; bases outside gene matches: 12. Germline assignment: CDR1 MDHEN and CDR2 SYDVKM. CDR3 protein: CASSWPRGGRYEQFF. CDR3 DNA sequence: TGTGCCAGCAGTTGGCCCCGGGGGGGCCGGTACGAGCAGTTCTTC.

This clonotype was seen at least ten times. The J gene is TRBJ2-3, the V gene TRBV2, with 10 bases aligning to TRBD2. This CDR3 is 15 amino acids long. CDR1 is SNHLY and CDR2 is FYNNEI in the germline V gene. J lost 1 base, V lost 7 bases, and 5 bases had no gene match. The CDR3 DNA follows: TGTGCCAGCATTCGGACTAGCGGCCGCACAGATACGCAGTATTTT. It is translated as CASIRTSGRTDTQYF.

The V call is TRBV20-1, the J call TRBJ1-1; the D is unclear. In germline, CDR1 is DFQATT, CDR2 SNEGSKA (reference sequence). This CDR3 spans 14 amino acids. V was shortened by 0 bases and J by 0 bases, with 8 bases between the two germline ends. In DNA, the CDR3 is TGCAGTGCTAGAGATCCGGGGATGAACACTGAAGCTTTCTTT. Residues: CSARDPGMNTEAFF.

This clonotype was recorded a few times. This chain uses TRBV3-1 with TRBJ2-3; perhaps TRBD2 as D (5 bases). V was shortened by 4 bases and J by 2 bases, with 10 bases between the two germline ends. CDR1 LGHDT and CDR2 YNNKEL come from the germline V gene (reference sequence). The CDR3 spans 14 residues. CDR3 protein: CASSRGLNTDTQYF. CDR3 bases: TGTGCCAGCAGCCGAGGGCTCAACACAGATACGCAGTATTTT.

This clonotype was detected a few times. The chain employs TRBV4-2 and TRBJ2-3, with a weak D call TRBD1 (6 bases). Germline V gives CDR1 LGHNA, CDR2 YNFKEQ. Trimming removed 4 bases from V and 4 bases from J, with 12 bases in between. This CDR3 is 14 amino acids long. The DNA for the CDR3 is TGTGCCAGCAGCCCGAACAGGGTCCCAGATACGCAGTATTTT. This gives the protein CASSPNRVPDTQYF.